These T cell receptor beta chains were read from a single sample in a study of CD8+CD57+ T cells in acquired aplastic anemia. TCRdb re-derived calls from the reads in MiXCR, one entry per CDR3 protein. Among about 270,000 distinct CDR3 sequences, approximately 80% were seen once, and the ten largest hold roughly 42%. The specimen sequenced was sorted CD4+, CD8+, or CD8+CD57+ T cells (not recorded which) from PBMCs. These receptors were taken from a human donor with aplastic anemia. CDR3s leave out the opening cysteine and the closing phenylalanine or tryptophan. Fields, in order: V gene, CDR3 protein.

v_call: TRBV7-6; cdr3_aa: ATTRGRDHETHN
v_call: TRBV12-3/TRBV12-4; cdr3_aa: ASRTGYDGYT
v_call: TRBV19; cdr3_aa: ASSQAGGAGNDEQF
v_call: TRBV20-1; cdr3_aa: SVLTGEAF
v_call: TRBV9; cdr3_aa: ASSGTGGNSPLQQL
v_call: TRBV7-8; cdr3_aa: ASSFADSTDTQH
v_call: TRBV5-4; cdr3_aa: ASSRRGAYSGNTIY
v_call: TRBV2; cdr3_aa: ASGSPSTDTQY
v_call: TRBV7-8; cdr3_aa: ASSLVRGRGTQEQF
v_call: TRBV7-6; cdr3_aa: ASNRGTSGRSQDTQY
v_call: TRBV2; cdr3_aa: ASSGTSYNEQF
v_call: TRBV5-6; cdr3_aa: ASSLGEGRAGELF
v_call: TRBV29-1; cdr3_aa: SVAAGGNQPQH